This T cell receptor beta chain was captured in a study of cytomegalovirus exposure and HLA in healthy donors. This clone showed up just a few times. Its specificity is unknown. Study-level results: In a later analysis, a missense DCLRE1C variant was linked to TCR beta V- and J-gene trimming. The study labeled under 200 TCR beta chains cytomegalovirus-associated.

With 60 Vbeta and 13 Jbeta primers, the PCR was carried out. Assay: immunoSEQ multiplex PCR; the TCRdb copy retains only in-frame clones and omits some. The sample lists 150,000 to 180,000 clones, approximately 69% seen once, with roughly 2% in the top ten. This clonotype originated in a man aged 25-45 years in good health and CMV-seronegative. The source material was PBMCs.

The CDR3 coding sequence is TGTGCCAGCAGCTCTTCTCCGGGGTATAATTCACCCCTCCACTTT. This encodes CASSSSPGYNSPLHF. This chain joins TRBV7-6 and TRBJ1-6; no reliable D call. V lost 4 bases, J lost 4 bases, and 11 bases lay in between. Germline lookup yields CDR1 SGHVS and CDR2 FNYEAQ. The CDR3 is made up of 15 amino acids.